Sequencing of this TCR beta chain was carried out in a study of T cell responses to AZD1222 COVID-19 vaccine. V was cut by 1 base and J by 12 bases, with 12 bases left in between. CDR1 is MNHNS, CDR2 SASEGT, per germline. The CDR3 runs 12 residues. TCRdb keeps only in-frame clones here, not all; method: immunoSEQ multiplex PCR. The table shows approximately 150,000 clones, with just over 90% occurring only once. The chain links TRBV6-1 to TRBJ1-1, with D possibly matching TRBD1 (6 bases). The source material was peripheral blood, sampled on day 0 of AZD1222 vaccination. The clonotype originates from an adult in good health. CDR3 coding DNA: TGTGCCAGCAGTGAAGGAGGGGGGTATACTTTCTTT. Its translation is CASSEGGGYTFF.